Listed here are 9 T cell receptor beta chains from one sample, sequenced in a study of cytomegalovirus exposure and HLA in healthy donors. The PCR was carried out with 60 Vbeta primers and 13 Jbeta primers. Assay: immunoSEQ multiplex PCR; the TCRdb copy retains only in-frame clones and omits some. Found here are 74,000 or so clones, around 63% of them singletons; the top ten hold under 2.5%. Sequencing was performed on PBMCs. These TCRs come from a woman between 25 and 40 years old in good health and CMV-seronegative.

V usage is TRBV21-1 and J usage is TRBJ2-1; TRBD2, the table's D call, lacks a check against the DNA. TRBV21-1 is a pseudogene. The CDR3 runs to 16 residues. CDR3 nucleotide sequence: TGTGCCAGCAGCAAACCGGCGGAGAGCTCCTACAATGAGCAGTTCTTC. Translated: CASSKPAESSYNEQFF.

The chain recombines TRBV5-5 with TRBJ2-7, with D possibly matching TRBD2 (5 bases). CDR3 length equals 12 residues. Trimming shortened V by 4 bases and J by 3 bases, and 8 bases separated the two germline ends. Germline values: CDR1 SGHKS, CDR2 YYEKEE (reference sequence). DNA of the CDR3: TGTGCCAGCAGCCGAGAGGGCTACGAGCAGTACTTC. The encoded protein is CASSREGYEQYF.

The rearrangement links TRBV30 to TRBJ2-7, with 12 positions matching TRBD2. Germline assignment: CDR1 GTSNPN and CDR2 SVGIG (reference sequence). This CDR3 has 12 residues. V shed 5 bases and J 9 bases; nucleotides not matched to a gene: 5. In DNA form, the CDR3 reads TGTGCCTGGGGACGGACTAGCGGGGTGCAGTACTTC. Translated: CAWGRTSGVQYF.

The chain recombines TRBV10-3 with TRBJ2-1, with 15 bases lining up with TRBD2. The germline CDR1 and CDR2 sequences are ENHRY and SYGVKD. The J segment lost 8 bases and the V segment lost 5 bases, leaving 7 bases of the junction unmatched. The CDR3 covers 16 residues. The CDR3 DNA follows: TGTGCCATCAGTACCGGGACTAGCGGGGGGAGCGATGAGCAGTTCTTC. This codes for CAISTGTSGGSDEQFF.

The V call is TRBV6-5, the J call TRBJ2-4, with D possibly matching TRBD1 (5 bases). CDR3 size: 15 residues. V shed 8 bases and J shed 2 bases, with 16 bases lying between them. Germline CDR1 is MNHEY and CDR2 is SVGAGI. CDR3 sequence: CASLRSRDPKNIQYF. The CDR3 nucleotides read TGTGCCAGCCTCAGAAGCAGGGATCCCAAAAACATTCAGTACTTC.

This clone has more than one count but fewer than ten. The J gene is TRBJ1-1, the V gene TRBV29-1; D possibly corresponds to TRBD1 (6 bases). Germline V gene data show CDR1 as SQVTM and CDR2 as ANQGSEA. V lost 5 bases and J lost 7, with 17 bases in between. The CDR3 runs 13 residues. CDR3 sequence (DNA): TGCAGCGTTCAGGAGGAACAGGGCGGTGAAGCTTTCTTT. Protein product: CSVQEEQGGEAFF. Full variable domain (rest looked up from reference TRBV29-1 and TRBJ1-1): SAVISQKPSRDICQRGTSLTIQCQVDSQVTMMFWYRQQPGQSLTLIATANQGSEATYESGFVIDKFPISRPNLTFSTLTVSNMSPEDSSIYLCSVQEEQGGEAFFGQGTRLTVV.

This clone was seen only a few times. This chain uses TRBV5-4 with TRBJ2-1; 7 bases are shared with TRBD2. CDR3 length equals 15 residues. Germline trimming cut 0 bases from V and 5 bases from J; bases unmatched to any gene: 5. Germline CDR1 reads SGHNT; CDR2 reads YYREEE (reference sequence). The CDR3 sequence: CASSLVAGVNNEQFF. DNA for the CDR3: TGTGCCAGCAGCTTGGTCGCGGGGGTCAACAATGAGCAGTTCTTC. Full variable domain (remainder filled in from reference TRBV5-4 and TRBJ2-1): ETGVTQSPTHLIKTRGQQVTLRCSSQSGHNTVSWYQQALGQGPQFIFQYYREEENGRGNFPPRFSGLQFPNYSSELNVNALELDDSALYLCASSLVAGVNNEQFFGPGTRLTVL.

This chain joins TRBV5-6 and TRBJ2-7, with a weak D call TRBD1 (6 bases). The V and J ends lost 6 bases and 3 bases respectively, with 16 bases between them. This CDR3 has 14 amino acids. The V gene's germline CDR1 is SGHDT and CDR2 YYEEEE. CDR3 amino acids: CASTRQDRDYEQYF. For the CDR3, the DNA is TGTGCCAGCACTCGTCAGGACAGAGACTACGAGCAGTACTTC.

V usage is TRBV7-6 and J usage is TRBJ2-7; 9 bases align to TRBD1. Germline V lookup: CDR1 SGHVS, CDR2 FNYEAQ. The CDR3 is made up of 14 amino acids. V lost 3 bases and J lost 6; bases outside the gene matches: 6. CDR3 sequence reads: CASSLGQGGGEQYF. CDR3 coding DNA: TGTGCCAGCAGCTTGGGACAGGGAGGTGGCGAGCAGTACTTC.